One and the same sample provided the 30 T cell receptor beta chains below, sequenced in a study of T-cell memory formation after mild COVID-19. Via MiXCR, TCRdb re-called the 5' RACE reads, giving one row per CDR3 protein. The data show more than 55,000 distinct CDR3 sequences, with 8% to 9.5% seen just once and more than 0.95% held by the top ten. The sample taken for sequencing was PBMCs or a T cell subset sorted from them (not recorded which). The receptor set was obtained from a man younger than 35 who had mild COVID-19 (a few samples of this study predate the infection). Cell type and time point are not known.

The V gene is TRBV12-3 or TRBV12-4, the J gene TRBJ2-2; 9 positions match TRBD2. This CDR3 region has 15 residues. V dropped 6 bases and J dropped 3; count of bases not matched to a gene: 5. CDR3 in DNA: TGTGCCAGCAGGGCCAGACTAGCGGACACCGGGGAGCTGTTTTTT. Amino acids: CASRARLADTGELFF.

The V gene is TRBV20-1, the J gene TRBJ2-3; 8 bases fit TRBD2. CDR1 is DFQATT and CDR2 is SNEGSKA in the germline V gene (reference sequence). After removal of 5 bases from V and 1 base from J, the junction contained 8 bases not matched to a gene. The CDR3 contains 15 residues. For the CDR3, the DNA is TGCAGTGCTCCCCGGCGGGGGGCCGGCACAGATACGCAGTATTTT. Protein product: CSAPRRGAGTDTQYF.

The rearrangement links TRBV11-3 to TRBJ2-1; 9 positions agree with TRBD2. The CDR3 is made up of 15 amino acids. J gave up 8 bases and V 5 bases, and 10 bases lay outside the gene matches. Germline V gene data show CDR1 as SGHNT and CDR2 as YENEEA. CDR3 DNA sequence: TGTGCCAGCAGCCCCGCTGGCGGGGGGGCGTATGAGCAGTTCTTC. Its protein product is CASSPAGGGAYEQFF.

The chain joins TRBV11-1 to TRBJ2-1; tentatively, D is TRBD1 or TRBD2 (6 bases each). The CDR3 has 13 amino acids. CDR1 is SGHAT and CDR2 is FQDESV in the germline V gene (reference sequence). The ends were cut back, 3 bases at V and 9 bases at J, with 12 bases in the middle. The CDR3 spells CASSFSGAVEQFF. The CDR3 coding sequence is TGTGCCAGCAGCTTTTCGGGGGCCGTTGAGCAGTTCTTC.

In this sample, this clonotype turned up a few times. J is TRBJ2-7 and V is TRBV12-3 or TRBV12-4; 11 bases fit TRBD1. V dropped 3 bases and J dropped 2; count of bases not matched to a gene: 3. The CDR3 has 15 residues. The CDR3 is CASSFPGQGAYEQYF. In DNA, the CDR3 is TGTGCCAGCAGTTTTCCGGGACAGGGGGCCTACGAGCAGTACTTC.

This clonotype was counted only a few times. The chain uses TRBV7-2 and TRBJ2-1, with D possibly TRBD2 on 5 matching bases. The V end lost 0 bases, the J end lost 0 bases, and 9 bases lay between the germline ends. The CDR3 runs to 16 residues. The V gene's germline CDR1 is SGHTA and CDR2 FQGNSA. CDR3 sequence (DNA): TGTGCCAGCAGCTTAGCCACTAGAAGCTCCTACAATGAGCAGTTCTTC. This sequence encodes CASSLATRSSYNEQFF.

In this sample, this clonotype turned up a few times. The chain carries TRBV12-3 or TRBV12-4 and TRBJ1-1, with TRBD1 matching over 9 bases. The junction had 4 bases not matched to a gene; V was cut back by 2 bases and J by 6 bases. The CDR3 loop spans 14 amino acids. CDR3 nucleotide sequence: TGTGCCAGCAGTTTAACAGGGGGCGCATCTGAAGCTTTCTTT. Translated: CASSLTGGASEAFF.

This clonotype has more than one count but fewer than ten. This chain connects TRBV7-2 to TRBJ2-7, with 10 bases fitting TRBD2. The CDR3 is made up of 15 amino acids. Germline loops: CDR1 SGHTA, CDR2 FQGNSA. Germline trimming cut 0 bases from V and 5 bases from J; bases unmatched to any gene: 4. The CDR3 DNA reads TGTGCCAGCAGCTTAGCCAGCAGCGGGGGGGACGAGCAGTACTTC. This codes for CASSLASSGGDEQYF.

J is TRBJ1-6 and V is TRBV20-1; 9 bases are shared with TRBD1. V lost 0 bases to trimming and J lost 9 bases; unmatched junction nucleotides: 15. Germline values: CDR1 DFQATT, CDR2 SNEGSKA (reference sequence). The CDR3 spans 18 residues. This CDR3 reads CSARDGKGTGKAISPLHF. The CDR3 region has the DNA TGCAGTGCTAGAGATGGGAAGGGGACAGGGAAGGCAATTTCACCCCTCCACTTT.

CDR3 amino acids: CASSLEGRNNEQFF. DNA for the CDR3: TGCGCCAGCAGCTTGGAGGGCAGAAACAATGAGCAGTTCTTC. The V gene is TRBV5-1, the J gene TRBJ2-1; D ambiguous. Trimming took 0 bases from V and 5 from J, leaving 9 bases between them. Per germline, CDR1 SGHRS and CDR2 YFSETQ. The CDR3 length is 14 residues.

This clonotype came up many times. This sequence joins TRBV5-1 and TRBJ1-2; the match to TRBD1 covers 8 bases. Trimming cost V 4 bases and J 4 bases; bases outside gene matches: 3. From germline, CDR1 is SGHRS and CDR2 YFSETQ. This CDR3 has 13 residues. CDR3 protein: CASSEGQGYGYTF. CDR3 nucleotides: TGCGCCAGCAGCGAAGGACAGGGCTATGGCTACACCTTC.

This clonotype was found a few times. This chain connects TRBV4-3 to TRBJ1-3, with no clear D. The CDR3 covers 15 residues. Germline lookup yields CDR1 LGHNA and CDR2 YSLEER. V lost 0 bases and J 9 bases, leaving 15 bases between the germline ends. The chain's CDR3 is CASSQDINSAGTIYF. CDR3 sequence (DNA): TGCGCCAGCAGCCAAGATATAAACAGCGCGGGCACCATATATTTT.

In this sample, this clonotype is medium-sized (0.01 to 0.1%). This chain joins TRBV5-1 and TRBJ2-1; 11 bases match TRBD2. Germline V gene data show CDR1 as SGHRS and CDR2 as YFSETQ. J lost 5 bases, V lost 4 bases, and 8 bases had no gene match. There are 16 residues in the CDR3. The DNA of the CDR3 is TGCGCCAGCAGCCGATCACTAGCGGGGGCCCACAATGAGCAGTTCTTC. This codes for CASSRSLAGAHNEQFF.

In its sample, this clonotype was seen a few times. The rearrangement uses TRBV20-1 and TRBJ2-3; 8 bases are shared with TRBD1. Looked up from germline, CDR1 is DFQATT and CDR2 is SNEGSKA (reference sequence). This CDR3 spans 17 amino acids. V was pared by 4 bases and J by 7 bases, with 19 bases of the junction left unmatched. DNA of the CDR3: TGCAGTGCTAAGGACAGGGTGCGGAAAAGGGTCAGGAATACGCAGTATTTT. Translation: CSAKDRVRKRVRNTQYF.

This clonotype was counted ten times or more. V is TRBV7-2 and J is TRBJ2-5; D is unclear. Germline assignment: CDR1 SGHTA and CDR2 FQGNSA. The CDR3 is 13 amino acids. Trimming left V 2 bases short and J 2 bases short, with 6 bases between. The CDR3 loop reads CASSLQQQETQYF. CDR3 nucleotides: TGTGCCAGCAGCTTACAACAGCAAGAGACCCAGTACTTC.

This rearrangement joins TRBV24-1 to TRBJ2-5; tentatively, D is TRBD2 (5 bases). V lost 3 bases and J lost 1, with 11 bases in between. Germline loops: CDR1 KGHDR, CDR2 SFDVKD. This CDR3 has 15 residues. CDR3 nucleotides: TGTGCCACCAGTGATCCCCGGGGTGTCCAAGAGACCCAGTACTTC. The encoded protein is CATSDPRGVQETQYF.

This clonotype was seen only a few times. The gene calls are TRBV7-6 and TRBJ2-7; the match to TRBD2 covers 8 bases. There are 15 residues in the CDR3. The V and J ends lost 4 bases and 6 bases, in that order; junction bases with no gene match: 11. Germline values: CDR1 SGHVS, CDR2 FNYEAQ. The CDR3 DNA reads TGTGCCAGCAGCTCGGGGGGGCGAGCTCGGGGCGAGCAGTACTTC. It encodes CASSSGGRARGEQYF.

The chain couples TRBV4-3 to TRBJ2-2; 11 bases align to TRBD2. Per germline, CDR1 LGHNA and CDR2 YSLEER. The CDR3 covers 15 residues. J lost 6 bases, V lost 0 bases, and 0 bases had no gene match. This CDR3 is CASSQETSGAGELFF. The CDR3 DNA follows: TGCGCCAGCAGCCAAGAGACTAGCGGGGCCGGGGAGCTGTTTTTT.

The chain uses TRBV14 and TRBJ2-5; D may correspond to TRBD1 or TRBD2 (5 bases each). Trimming cost V 0 bases and J 11 bases, with 10 bases left between them. CDR3 length: 12 amino acids. Germline loops: CDR1 SGHDN, CDR2 FVKESK. The CDR3 loop is CASSQDWGPQYF. CDR3 coding DNA: TGTGCCAGCAGCCAAGATTGGGGACCGCAGTACTTC.

This clonotype was detected only a few times. The CDR3 region has the DNA TGTGCCAGCACCAGAGACAGGGTGGGAATTGAGCAGTTCTTC. Protein: CASTRDRVGIEQFF. The chain employs TRBV6-5 and TRBJ2-1; 7 positions agree with TRBD1. Germline trimming cut 7 bases from V and 9 bases from J; bases unmatched to any gene: 12. Germline assignment: CDR1 MNHEY and CDR2 SVGAGI. The CDR3 runs to 14 residues.

The CDR3 DNA follows: TGTGCCAGCAGCCTCCACAGGGCCCGGGGTGAAGCTTTCTTT. This sequence encodes CASSLHRARGEAFF. The rearrangement links TRBV7-3 to TRBJ1-1; a possible D gene is TRBD1 (6 bases). The CDR3 spans 14 residues. Germline loops: CDR1 SGHTA, CDR2 FQGTGA. The V end was cut by 5 bases, the J end by 7 bases, with 17 bases between.

This clonotype has ten or more counts. The rearrangement joins TRBV5-4 to TRBJ2-1; D gene uncertain. The CDR3 is 12 residues long. The V end was cut by 0 bases, the J end by 7 bases, with 5 bases between. CDR1 is SGHNT and CDR2 is YYREEE in the germline V gene (reference sequence). The CDR3 reads CASSLVANEQFF. In DNA, the CDR3 is TGTGCCAGCAGCTTGGTGGCGAATGAGCAGTTCTTC.

The CDR3 DNA reads as TGTGCCAGCAGCCCCGGGGCAGACTATGGCTACACCTTC. Residues: CASSPGADYGYTF. The V and J genes are TRBV6-5 and TRBJ1-2, with D possibly matching TRBD1 (5 bases). Germline CDR1 and CDR2: MNHEY and SVGAGI. This CDR3 region has 13 residues. V dropped 6 bases and J dropped 3 bases, with 11 bases sitting between them.

This chain connects TRBV6-6 to TRBJ1-6; no clear D. The CDR3 has 14 residues. The V gene's germline CDR1 is MNHNY and CDR2 SVGAGI (reference sequence). The ends were cut back, 11 bases at V and 8 bases at J, with 19 bases in the middle. The CDR3 DNA sequence: TGTGCCTCAAGGGCGGCAGTCCGTGATTCACCCCTCCACTTT. Translating gives CASRAAVRDSPLHF.

The sample holds many counts of this clonotype. The chain recombines TRBV7-6 with TRBJ2-2; no firm D call. This CDR3 spans 15 amino acids. Looked up from germline, CDR1 is SGHVS and CDR2 is FNYEAQ. V dropped 5 bases and J dropped 4 bases, with 14 bases sitting between them. The CDR3 nucleotides read TGTGCCAGCAGCCCCAGACCGGGTCCCACCGGGGAGCTGTTTTTT. It codes for CASSPRPGPTGELFF.

The J gene is TRBJ2-3, the V gene TRBV19; D unresolved. The ends were cut back, 6 bases at V and 3 bases at J, with 7 bases in the middle. Germline CDR1 and CDR2: LNHDA and SQIVND (reference sequence). The CDR3 length is 12 residues. CDR3 protein: CASSRLTDTQYF. For the CDR3, the DNA is TGTGCCAGTAGCCGATTGACAGATACGCAGTATTTT.

The gene calls are TRBV6-1 and TRBJ2-7; no reliable D call. Germline V gene sequence: CDR1 MNHNS, CDR2 SASEGT. Trimming removed 1 base at V and 0 bases at J, with 7 bases between. The CDR3 contains 14 residues. CDR3 DNA: TGTGCCAGCAGTGAAGGACACCTCTCCTACGAGCAGTACTTC. It encodes CASSEGHLSYEQYF.

This clonotype occurred a few times. The chain recombines TRBV2 with TRBJ2-7, with a possible D match to TRBD1 (6 bases). Trimming stripped 3 bases from V and 2 bases from J, with 11 bases between. This CDR3 contains 14 residues. Germline V gives CDR1 SNHLY, CDR2 FYNNEI. DNA for the CDR3: TGTGCCAGCAGTGAGCAGGGGAAGACCTACGAGCAGTACTTC. As protein: CASSEQGKTYEQYF.

Sample share makes this clonotype medium-sized. CDR3 DNA sequence: TGTGCCAGCAGTTACCGGGACGGGTTGAAGAACACTGAAGCTTTCTTT. Residues: CASSYRDGLKNTEAFF. This sequence joins TRBV12-3 or TRBV12-4 and TRBJ1-1, with a possible D match to TRBD1 (5 bases). The V end lost 4 bases, the J end lost 1 base, and 16 bases lay between the germline ends. This CDR3 spans 16 amino acids.

This clonotype was observed a few times. CDR3 in amino acids: CASSYSPQGTLTEAFF. CDR3 DNA: TGTGCCAGCAGTTACTCACCTCAGGGTACCTTAACTGAAGCTTTCTTT. The V gene is TRBV6-5, the J gene TRBJ1-1, with D possibly matching TRBD1 (5 bases). The germline CDR1 and CDR2 sequences are MNHEY and SVGAGI. V lost 0 bases, J lost 5 bases, and 16 bases lay in between. The CDR3 spans 16 residues.